Following are 3 T cell receptor beta chains from one sample sequenced in a study of cytomegalovirus exposure and HLA in healthy donors. PCR used 60 Vbeta primers and 13 Jbeta primers. Profiling relied on immunoSEQ multiplex PCR, and the TCRdb table lists in-frame clones only, not all of them. The sample holds about 190,000 clones, over 70% seen once. Sequenced material: PBMCs. These receptors all come from a man aged 50 to 59 in good health and CMV-seronegative.

This chain joins TRBV5-1 and TRBJ1-1; D might be TRBD1 (5 bases). The ends were cut back, 3 bases at V and 5 bases at J, with 11 bases in the middle. Germline assignment: CDR1 SGHRS and CDR2 YFSETQ. The CDR3 totals 13 residues. CDR3 nucleotide sequence: TGCGCCAGCAGCTATCGGGACTCAACTGAAGCTTTCTTT. Encoded protein: CASSYRDSTEAFF.

J is TRBJ2-7 and V is TRBV7-2; 7 nucleotides match TRBD1. V was clipped by 8 bases and J by 4 bases; unmatched bases: 2. CDR3 length: 11 residues. Germline V gene lookup returns CDR1 SGHTA and CDR2 FQGNSA. The CDR3 region has the DNA TGTGCCAGCGGGACAGAGTACGAGCAGTACTTC. It yields the protein CASGTEYEQYF. Combining the CDR3 with reference TRBV7-2 and TRBJ2-7 gives the whole variable domain GAGVSQSPSNKVTEKGKDVELRCDPISGHTALYWYRQSLGQGLEFLIYFQGNSAPDKSGLPSDRFSAERTGGSVSTLTIQRTQQEDSAVYLCASGTEYEQYFGPGTRLTVT.

The V and J genes are TRBV30 and TRBJ1-3; 8 bases fit TRBD1. This CDR3 has 11 residues. In germline, CDR1 is GTSNPN, CDR2 SVGIG (reference sequence). Trimming removed 8 bases from V and 8 bases from J; junction bases left unmatched: 5. The CDR3 protein is CAHRGEHTIYF. CDR3 bases: TGTGCCCACAGGGGGGAGCACACCATATATTTT.